This T cell receptor beta chain comes out of a study of beta chain features in type 1 diabetes. General study points: Lower insertion and higher deletion counts appeared at VDJ junctions in type 1 diabetes patients. Moderate yet significant TCRB CDR3 shortening was seen in Type 1 diabetes patients in all four CD4+ subsets.

Sequenced material consisted of expressed TCRB transcripts (all of the isolated RNA was reverse transcribed). Naive, central memory and regulatory T cell samples averaged approximately 3.9 million immunoSEQ reads each. Profiled with immunoSEQ multiplex PCR; TCRdb holds only in-frame clones, not every one. The data contain about 650,000 clones, 9.5% to 15% of them seen just once; the ten biggest clones take up around 0.12%. Trimming took off 1 base at V and 6 bases at J, with 6 bases between the two ends. In germline, CDR1 is SNHLY, CDR2 FYNNEI. The CDR3 loop spans 13 amino acids. A word on this clone: Its cognate antigen is unknown.

Sequenced: naive CD4+ T cells from blood. This chain uses TRBV2 with TRBJ2-2, with no clear D. This TCR was sampled from a man aged 25-45 years with type 1 diabetes. CDR3 region: CASSEVGAGELFF. The DNA of the CDR3 is TGTGCCAGCAGTGAAGTAGGTGCCGGGGAGCTGTTTTTT.